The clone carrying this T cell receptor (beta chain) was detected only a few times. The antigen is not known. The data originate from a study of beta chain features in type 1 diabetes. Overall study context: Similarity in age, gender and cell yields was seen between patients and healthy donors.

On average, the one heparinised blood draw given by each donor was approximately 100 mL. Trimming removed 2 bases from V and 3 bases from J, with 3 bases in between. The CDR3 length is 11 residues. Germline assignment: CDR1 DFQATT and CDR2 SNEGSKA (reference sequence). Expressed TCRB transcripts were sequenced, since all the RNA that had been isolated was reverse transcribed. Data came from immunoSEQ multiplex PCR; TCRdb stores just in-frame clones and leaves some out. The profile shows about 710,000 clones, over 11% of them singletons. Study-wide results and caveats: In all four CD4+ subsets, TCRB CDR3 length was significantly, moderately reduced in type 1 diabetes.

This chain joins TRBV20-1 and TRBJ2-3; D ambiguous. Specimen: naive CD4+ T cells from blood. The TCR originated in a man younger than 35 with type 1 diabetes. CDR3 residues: CSARMTDTQYF. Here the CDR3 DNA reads TGCAGTGCTAGAATGACAGATACGCAGTATTTT.